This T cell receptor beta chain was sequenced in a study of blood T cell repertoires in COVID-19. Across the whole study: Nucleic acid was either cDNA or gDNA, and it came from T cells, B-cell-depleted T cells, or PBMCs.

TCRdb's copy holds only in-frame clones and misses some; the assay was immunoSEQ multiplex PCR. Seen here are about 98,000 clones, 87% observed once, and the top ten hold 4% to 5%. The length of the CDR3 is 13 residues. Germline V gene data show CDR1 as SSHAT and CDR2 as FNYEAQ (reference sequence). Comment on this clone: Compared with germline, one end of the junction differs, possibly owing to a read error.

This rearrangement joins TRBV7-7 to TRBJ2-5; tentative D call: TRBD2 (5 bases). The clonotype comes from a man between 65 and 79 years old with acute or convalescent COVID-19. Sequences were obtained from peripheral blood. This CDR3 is CASSLSGEETQYF. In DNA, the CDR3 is TGTGCTAGCAGCTTGAGCGGAGAAGAGACCCAGTACTTC. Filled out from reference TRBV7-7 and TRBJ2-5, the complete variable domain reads GAGVSQSPRYKVTKRGQDVTLRCDPISSHATLYWYQQALGQGPEFLTYFNYEAQPDKSGLPSDRFSAERPEGSISTLTIQRTEQRDSAMYRCASSLSGEETQYFGPGTRLLVL.